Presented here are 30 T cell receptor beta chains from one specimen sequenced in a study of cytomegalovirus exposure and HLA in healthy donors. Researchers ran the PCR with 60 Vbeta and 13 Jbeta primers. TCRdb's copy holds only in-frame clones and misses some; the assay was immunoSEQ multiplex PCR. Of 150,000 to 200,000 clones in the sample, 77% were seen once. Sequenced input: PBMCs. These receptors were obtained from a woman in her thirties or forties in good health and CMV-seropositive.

For the CDR3, the DNA is TGTGCCAGCAGCTTACAATTTGGCTACACCTTC. Protein sequence: CASSLQFGYTF. The rearrangement joins TRBV7-9 to TRBJ1-2; D gene uncertain. The V and J ends lost 2 bases and 7 bases respectively, with 5 bases between them. CDR1 SEHNR and CDR2 FQNEAQ come from the germline V gene (reference sequence). The CDR3 runs to 11 residues.

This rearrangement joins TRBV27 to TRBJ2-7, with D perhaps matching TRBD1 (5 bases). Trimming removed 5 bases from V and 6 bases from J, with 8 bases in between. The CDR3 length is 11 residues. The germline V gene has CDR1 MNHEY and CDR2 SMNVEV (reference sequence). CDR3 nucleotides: TGTGCCAGCAGTCAGGGAACCGAGCAGTACTTC. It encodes CASSQGTEQYF.

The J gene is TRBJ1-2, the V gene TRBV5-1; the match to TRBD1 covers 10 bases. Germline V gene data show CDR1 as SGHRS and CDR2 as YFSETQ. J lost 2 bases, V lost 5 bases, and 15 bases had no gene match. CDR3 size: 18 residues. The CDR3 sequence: CASSYDRGRENANYGYTF. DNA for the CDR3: TGCGCCAGCAGTTACGACAGGGGGCGAGAAAACGCCAACTATGGCTACACCTTC.

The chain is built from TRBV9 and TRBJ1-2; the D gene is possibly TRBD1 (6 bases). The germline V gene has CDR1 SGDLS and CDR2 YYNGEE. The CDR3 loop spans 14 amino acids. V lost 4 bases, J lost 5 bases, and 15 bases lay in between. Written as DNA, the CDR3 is TGTGCCAGCAGCCCCTTTGGGGACACATATGGCTACACCTTC. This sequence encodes CASSPFGDTYGYTF.

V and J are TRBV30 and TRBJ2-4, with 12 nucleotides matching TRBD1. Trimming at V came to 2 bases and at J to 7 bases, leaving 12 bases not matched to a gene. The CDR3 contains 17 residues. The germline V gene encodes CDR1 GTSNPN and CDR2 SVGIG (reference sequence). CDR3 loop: CAWSKDRDRGRGNIQYF. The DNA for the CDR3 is TGTGCCTGGAGTAAAGACCGGGACAGGGGGCGAGGGAACATTCAGTACTTC.

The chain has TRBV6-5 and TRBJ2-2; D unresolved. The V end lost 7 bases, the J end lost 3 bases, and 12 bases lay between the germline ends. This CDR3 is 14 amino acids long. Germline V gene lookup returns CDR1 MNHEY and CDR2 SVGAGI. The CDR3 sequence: CASTDGFYTGELFF. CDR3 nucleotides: TGTGCCAGCACAGACGGGTTCTACACCGGGGAGCTGTTTTTT.

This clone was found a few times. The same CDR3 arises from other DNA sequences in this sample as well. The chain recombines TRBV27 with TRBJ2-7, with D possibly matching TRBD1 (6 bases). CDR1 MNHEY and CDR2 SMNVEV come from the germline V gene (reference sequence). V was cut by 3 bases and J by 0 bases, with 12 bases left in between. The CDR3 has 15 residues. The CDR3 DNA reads TGTGCCAGCAGTTTGCGAGGGGGAAGCTCCTACGAGCAGTACTTC. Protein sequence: CASSLRGGSSYEQYF.

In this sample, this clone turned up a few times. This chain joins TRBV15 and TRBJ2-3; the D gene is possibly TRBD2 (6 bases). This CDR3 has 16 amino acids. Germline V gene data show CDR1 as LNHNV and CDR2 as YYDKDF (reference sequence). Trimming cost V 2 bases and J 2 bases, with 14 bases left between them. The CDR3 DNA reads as TGTGCCACCAGCAGAAGGCGGGATGGGCCCACAGATACGCAGTATTTT. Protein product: CATSRRRDGPTDTQYF.

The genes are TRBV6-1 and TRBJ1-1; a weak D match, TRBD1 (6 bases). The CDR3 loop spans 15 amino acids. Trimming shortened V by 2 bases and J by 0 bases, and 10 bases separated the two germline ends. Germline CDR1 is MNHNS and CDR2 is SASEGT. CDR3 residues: CASSEYRVMNTEAFF. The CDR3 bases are TGTGCCAGCAGTGAATACAGGGTCATGAACACTGAAGCTTTCTTT.

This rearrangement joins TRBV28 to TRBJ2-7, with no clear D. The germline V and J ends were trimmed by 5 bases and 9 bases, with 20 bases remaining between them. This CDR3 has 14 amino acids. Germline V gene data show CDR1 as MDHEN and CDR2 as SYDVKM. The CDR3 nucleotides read TGTGCCAGCAGTCACCCCCAGCTCCCCTACAGGCAGTACTTC. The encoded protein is CASSHPQLPYRQYF.

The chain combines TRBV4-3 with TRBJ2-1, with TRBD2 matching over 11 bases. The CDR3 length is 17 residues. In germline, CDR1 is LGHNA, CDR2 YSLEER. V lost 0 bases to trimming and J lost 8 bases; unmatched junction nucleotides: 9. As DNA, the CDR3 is TGCGCCAGCAGCCAAGAAGGTTTAGCGGGAGGGCTCGATGAGCAGTTCTTC. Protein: CASSQEGLAGGLDEQFF.

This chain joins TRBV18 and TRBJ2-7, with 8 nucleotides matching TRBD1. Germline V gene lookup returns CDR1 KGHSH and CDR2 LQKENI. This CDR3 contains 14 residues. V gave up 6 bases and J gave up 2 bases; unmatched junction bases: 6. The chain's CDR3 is CASSPGTGAYEQYF. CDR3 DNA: TGTGCCAGCTCCCCCGGGACAGGCGCCTACGAGCAGTACTTC.

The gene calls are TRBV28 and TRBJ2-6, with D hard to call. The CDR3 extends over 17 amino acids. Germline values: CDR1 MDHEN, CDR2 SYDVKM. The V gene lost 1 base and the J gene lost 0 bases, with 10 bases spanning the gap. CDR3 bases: TGTGCCAGCAGTTTATTGGGCCGTAGCTCTGGGGCCAACGTCCTGACTTTC. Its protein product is CASSLLGRSSGANVLTF.

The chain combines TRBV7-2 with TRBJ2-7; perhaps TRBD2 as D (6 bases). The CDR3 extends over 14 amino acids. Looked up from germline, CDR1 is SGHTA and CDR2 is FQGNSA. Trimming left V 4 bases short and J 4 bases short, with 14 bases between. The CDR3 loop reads CASSSYSRGYEQYF. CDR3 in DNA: TGTGCCAGCAGCTCATATTCACGGGGGTACGAGCAGTACTTC.

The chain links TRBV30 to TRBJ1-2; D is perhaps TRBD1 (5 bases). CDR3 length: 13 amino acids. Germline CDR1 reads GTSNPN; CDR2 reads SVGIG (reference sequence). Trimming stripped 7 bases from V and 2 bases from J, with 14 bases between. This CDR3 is CAFSGGNNYGYTF. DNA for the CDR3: TGTGCCTTCTCCGGGGGAAACAACTATGGCTACACCTTC.

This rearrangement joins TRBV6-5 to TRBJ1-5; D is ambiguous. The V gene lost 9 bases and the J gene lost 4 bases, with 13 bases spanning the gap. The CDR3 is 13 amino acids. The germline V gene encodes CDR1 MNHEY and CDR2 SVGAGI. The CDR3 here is CASRAGWNQPQHF. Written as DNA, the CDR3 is TGTGCCAGTCGCGCGGGATGGAATCAGCCCCAGCATTTT.

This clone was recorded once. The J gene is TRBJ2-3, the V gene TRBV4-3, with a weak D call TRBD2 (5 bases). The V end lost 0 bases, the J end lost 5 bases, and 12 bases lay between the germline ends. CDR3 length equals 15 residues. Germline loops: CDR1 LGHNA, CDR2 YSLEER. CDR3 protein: CASSQEVGVGDTQYF. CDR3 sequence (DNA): TGCGCCAGCAGCCAAGAGGTGGGAGTGGGAGATACGCAGTATTTT.

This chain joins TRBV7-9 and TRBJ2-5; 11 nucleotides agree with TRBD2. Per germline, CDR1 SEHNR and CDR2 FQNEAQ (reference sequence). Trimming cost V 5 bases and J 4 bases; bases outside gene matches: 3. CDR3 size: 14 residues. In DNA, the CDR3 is TGTGCCAGCAGCCGACTAGCGGGGCGAGAGACCCAGTACTTC. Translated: CASSRLAGRETQYF.

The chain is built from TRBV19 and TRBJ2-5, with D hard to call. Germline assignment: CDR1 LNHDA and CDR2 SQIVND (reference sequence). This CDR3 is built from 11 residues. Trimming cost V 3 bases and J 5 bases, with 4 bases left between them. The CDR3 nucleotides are TGTGCCAGTAGTATGACTGAGACCCAGTACTTC. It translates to CASSMTETQYF.

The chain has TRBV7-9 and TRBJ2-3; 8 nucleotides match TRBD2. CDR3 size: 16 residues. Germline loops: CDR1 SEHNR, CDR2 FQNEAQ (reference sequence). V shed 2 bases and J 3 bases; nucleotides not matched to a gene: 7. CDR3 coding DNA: TGTGCCAGCAGCTTAAATAACGGCGGGGGGACAGATACGCAGTATTTT. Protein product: CASSLNNGGGTDTQYF.

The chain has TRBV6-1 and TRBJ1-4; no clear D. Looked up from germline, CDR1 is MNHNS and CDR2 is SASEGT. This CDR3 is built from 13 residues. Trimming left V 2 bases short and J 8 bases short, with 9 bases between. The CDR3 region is CASSEFRREKLFF. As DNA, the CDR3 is TGTGCCAGCAGTGAATTTCGGAGAGAAAAACTGTTTTTT.

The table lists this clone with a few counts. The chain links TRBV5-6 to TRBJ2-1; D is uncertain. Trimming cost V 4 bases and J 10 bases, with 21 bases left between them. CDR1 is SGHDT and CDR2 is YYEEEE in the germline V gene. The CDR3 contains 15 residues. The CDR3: CASSRGVAVQREQFF. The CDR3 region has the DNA TGTGCCAGCAGCCGAGGAGTAGCAGTACAACGGGAGCAGTTCTTC.

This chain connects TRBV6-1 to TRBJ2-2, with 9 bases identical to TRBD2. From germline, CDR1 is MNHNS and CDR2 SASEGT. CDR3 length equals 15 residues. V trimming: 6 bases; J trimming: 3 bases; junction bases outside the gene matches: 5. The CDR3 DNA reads TGTGCCAGCAGGATAGCGGGGGCGTACACCGGGGAGCTGTTTTTT. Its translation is CASRIAGAYTGELFF.

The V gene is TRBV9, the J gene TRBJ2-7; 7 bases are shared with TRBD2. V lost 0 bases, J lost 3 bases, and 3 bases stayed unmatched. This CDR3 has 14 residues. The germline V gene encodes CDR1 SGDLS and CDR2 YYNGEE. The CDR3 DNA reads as TGTGCCAGCAGCGTAGGTGGCGGGGGCTACGAGCAGTACTTC. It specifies CASSVGGGGYEQYF.

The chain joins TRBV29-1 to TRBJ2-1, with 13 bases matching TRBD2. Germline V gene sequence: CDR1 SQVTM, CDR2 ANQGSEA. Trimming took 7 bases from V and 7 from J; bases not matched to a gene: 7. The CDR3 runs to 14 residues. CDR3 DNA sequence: TGCAGCGCTTCGACTAGCGGGGGGTTTAATGAGCAGTTCTTC. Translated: CSASTSGGFNEQFF.

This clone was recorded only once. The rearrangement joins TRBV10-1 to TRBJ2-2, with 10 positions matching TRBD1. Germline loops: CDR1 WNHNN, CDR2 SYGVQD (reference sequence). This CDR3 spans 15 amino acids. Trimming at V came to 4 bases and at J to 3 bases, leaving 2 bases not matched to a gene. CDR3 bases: TGCGCCAGCAGTGCCGGGACAGGGGACACCGGGGAGCTGTTTTTT. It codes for CASSAGTGDTGELFF.

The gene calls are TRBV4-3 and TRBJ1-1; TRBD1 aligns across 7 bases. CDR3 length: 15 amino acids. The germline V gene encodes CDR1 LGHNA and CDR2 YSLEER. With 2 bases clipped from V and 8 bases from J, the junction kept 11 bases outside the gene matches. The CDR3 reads CASSQIYRDSKEAFF. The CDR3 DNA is TGCGCCAGCAGCCAAATATACCGGGACAGCAAAGAAGCTTTCTTT.

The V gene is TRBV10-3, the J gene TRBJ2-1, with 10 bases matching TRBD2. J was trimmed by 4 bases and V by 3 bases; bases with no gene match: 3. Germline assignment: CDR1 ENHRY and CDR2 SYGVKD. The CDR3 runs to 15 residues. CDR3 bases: TGTGCCATCAGTGACCTAGCGGGAGCTTACAATGAGCAGTTCTTC. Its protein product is CAISDLAGAYNEQFF.

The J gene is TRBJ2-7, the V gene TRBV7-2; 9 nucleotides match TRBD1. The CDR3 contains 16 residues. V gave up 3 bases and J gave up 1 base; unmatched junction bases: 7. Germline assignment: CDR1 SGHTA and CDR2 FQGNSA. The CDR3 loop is CASSFGEGQGSYEQYF. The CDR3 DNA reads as TGTGCCAGCAGCTTCGGGGAGGGACAGGGATCCTACGAGCAGTACTTC.

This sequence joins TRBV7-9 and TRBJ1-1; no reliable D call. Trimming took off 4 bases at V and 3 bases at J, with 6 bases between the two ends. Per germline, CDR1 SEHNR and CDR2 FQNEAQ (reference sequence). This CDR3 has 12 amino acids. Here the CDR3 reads CASSSDYTEAFF. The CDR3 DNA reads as TGTGCCAGCAGCTCAGACTACACTGAAGCTTTCTTT.